This T cell receptor beta chain was sequenced in a study of human T cells and chemical hapten exposure. Study-wide findings and caveats: The number of TCRs above 1 in 1000 frequency did not change after DPC sensitization. The study found expanded TCRs formed significantly more large CDR3 similarity clusters than controls.

This clonotype was counted between two and nine times. The antigen remains unidentified. MiXCR, applied by TCRdb to the RACE reads, yields one record per CDR3 protein. The table includes more than 85,000 distinct CDR3 sequences, approximately 9.9% detected once. The sample's time point: patch test 2, 6 weeks after DPC sensitization. Treatment defined: therapeutic diphenylcyclopropenone sensitization with weekly scalp DPC. Every donor had alopecia and was 18 to 70 years old; all were suitable for DPC. Source: whole blood, taken in connection with sensitization to the hapten diphenylcyclopropenone (DPC). The sequence was obtained from a man aged 40-49 years with alopecia areata. Some clones in this sample may be carry-over from other donors' samples.

The CDR3 reads CASSSTYTGELFF. The CDR3 nucleotides are TGTGCCAGCAGTTCTACTTACACCGGGGAGCTGTTTTTT. V usage is TRBV6-2 or TRBV6-3 and J usage is TRBJ2-2; D gene uncertain. V was clipped by 4 bases and J by 3 bases, with 6 bases between them. CDR1 MNHEY and CDR2 SVGEGT come from the germline V gene. The CDR3 consists of 13 residues.